The rows below give T cell receptor beta chains drawn from one sample of a study of T cells in Graves' hyperthyroidism and ophthalmopathy. TCRdb re-called the multiplex PCR reads with MiXCR, one entry per CDR3 protein. The table includes under 300,000 distinct CDR3 sequences, roughly 14% detected once. Input material: blood. The receptors here all came from a woman in her thirties with Graves' hyperthyroidism that later progressed to Graves' ophthalmopathy. The CDR3 runs from the conserved cysteine through the conserved F or W. The D gene is left open where the match is weak. The size field is filled for only some rows; it gives once, few, many or a size class.

v_call: TRBV11-2
d_call: TRBD2
clone_size: many
j_call: TRBJ2-3
cdr3_length: 16
cdr3_aa: CASSSVLAGGTDTQYF
cdr3_nt: TGTGCCAGCAGCTCAGTACTAGCGGGAGGCACAGATACGCAGTATTTT

v_call: TRBV28
d_call: NA
clone_size: many
j_call: TRBJ2-7
cdr3_length: 11
cdr3_aa: CASSPMDEQYF
cdr3_nt: TGTGCCAGCAGTCCGATGGACGAGCAGTACTTC

v_call: TRBV4-1
d_call: NA
clone_size: NA
j_call: TRBJ1-4
cdr3_length: 12
cdr3_aa: CASSQVGRKLFF
cdr3_nt: TGCGCCAGCAGCCAAGTAGGTAGAAAACTGTTTTTT

v_call: TRBV4-3
d_call: TRBD1
clone_size: many
j_call: TRBJ1-1
cdr3_length: 15
cdr3_aa: CASSRLQGMNTEAFF
cdr3_nt: TGCGCCAGCAGCCGCCTACAGGGGATGAACACTGAAGCTTTCTTT

v_call: TRBV4-1
d_call: NA
clone_size: NA
j_call: TRBJ2-7
cdr3_length: 17
cdr3_aa: CASSQRDGAKYSYEQYF
cdr3_nt: TGCGCCAGCAGCCAGAGGGACGGGGCTAAGTATAGCTACGAGCAGTACTTC

v_call: TRBV6-2/TRBV6-3
d_call: TRBD1
clone_size: many
j_call: TRBJ2-7
cdr3_length: 19
cdr3_aa: CASSSVPGQGTANLYEQYF
cdr3_nt: TGTGCCAGCAGCTCCGTCCCGGGACAGGGAACAGCGAACCTCTACGAGCAGTACTTC

v_call: TRBV29-1
d_call: NA
clone_size: many
j_call: TRBJ2-2
cdr3_length: 12
cdr3_aa: CSAVGDTGELFF
cdr3_nt: TGCAGCGCCGTCGGGGACACCGGGGAGCTGTTTTTT

v_call: TRBV9
d_call: NA
clone_size: many
j_call: TRBJ2-6
cdr3_length: 16
cdr3_aa: CASSGRNRAGANVLTF
cdr3_nt: TGTGCCAGCAGCGGACGTAACAGGGCTGGGGCCAACGTCCTGACTTTC

v_call: TRBV2
d_call: NA
clone_size: NA
j_call: TRBJ2-7
cdr3_length: 13
cdr3_aa: CARGGAASYEQYF
cdr3_nt: TGTGCCAGGGGGGGGGCGGCCTCCTACGAGCAGTACTTC

v_call: TRBV20-1
d_call: NA
clone_size: few
j_call: TRBJ1-2
cdr3_length: 12
cdr3_aa: CSAPSGGEGYTF
cdr3_nt: TGCAGTGCCCCTTCCGGGGGCGAGGGCTACACCTTC

v_call: TRBV9
d_call: NA
clone_size: many
j_call: TRBJ2-5
cdr3_length: 14
cdr3_aa: CASSPGDSRETQYF
cdr3_nt: TGTGCCAGCAGCCCCGGAGATTCGAGGGAGACCCAGTACTTC

v_call: TRBV2
d_call: NA
clone_size: many
j_call: TRBJ2-4
cdr3_length: 13
cdr3_aa: CASTSTTENIQYF
cdr3_nt: TGTGCCAGCACCAGTACGACGGAAAACATTCAGTACTTC

v_call: TRBV7-9
d_call: NA
clone_size: many
j_call: TRBJ1-4
cdr3_length: 16
cdr3_aa: CASSPPGLTTNEKLFF
cdr3_nt: TGTGCCAGCAGCCCTCCGGGACTGACAACTAATGAAAAACTGTTTTTT

v_call: TRBV3-1
d_call: TRBD1
clone_size: NA
j_call: TRBJ1-1
cdr3_length: 17
cdr3_aa: CASSPGQGRPKNTEAFF
cdr3_nt: TGTGCCAGCAGCCCGGGACAGGGCCGGCCAAAGAACACTGAAGCTTTCTTT

v_call: TRBV5-6
d_call: NA
clone_size: NA
j_call: TRBJ1-6
cdr3_length: 15
cdr3_aa: CASSETGLKYSPLHF
cdr3_nt: TGTGCCAGCAGCGAGACCGGACTCAAATATTCACCCCTCCACTTT

v_call: TRBV5-6
d_call: NA
clone_size: few
j_call: TRBJ2-5
cdr3_length: 15
cdr3_aa: CASSVSGGNQETQYF
cdr3_nt: TGTGCCAGCAGCGTCTCAGGAGGTAATCAAGAGACCCAGTACTTC

v_call: TRBV6-1
d_call: TRBD2
clone_size: many
j_call: TRBJ2-5
cdr3_length: 15
cdr3_aa: CASSERGTSWETQYF
cdr3_nt: TGTGCCAGCAGTGAAAGGGGGACTAGTTGGGAGACCCAGTACTTC

v_call: TRBV19
d_call: NA
clone_size: NA
j_call: TRBJ2-7
cdr3_length: 14
cdr3_aa: CASSTGRLSGEQYF
cdr3_nt: TGTGCCAGTAGTACCGGACGGCTTTCGGGGGAGCAGTACTTC

v_call: TRBV19
d_call: TRBD1
clone_size: few
j_call: TRBJ2-7
cdr3_length: 13
cdr3_aa: CASITDRDREQYF
cdr3_nt: TGTGCCAGTATTACCGACAGGGACAGGGAGCAGTACTTC

v_call: TRBV20-1
d_call: NA
clone_size: many
j_call: TRBJ2-7
cdr3_length: 15
cdr3_aa: CSAPSGGGAIYEQYF
cdr3_nt: TGCAGTGCCCCTAGCGGAGGGGGCGCGATCTACGAGCAGTACTTC

v_call: TRBV28
d_call: TRBD1
clone_size: many
j_call: TRBJ2-7
cdr3_length: 15
cdr3_aa: CASSFFAGTGVEQYF
cdr3_nt: TGTGCCAGCAGTTTTTTCGCCGGGACAGGTGTCGAGCAGTACTTC

v_call: TRBV5-1
d_call: NA
clone_size: NA
j_call: TRBJ2-7
cdr3_length: 13
cdr3_aa: CSSSLRETYEQYF
cdr3_nt: TGCTCCAGCAGCTTAAGAGAGACCTACGAGCAGTACTTC

v_call: TRBV6-5
d_call: TRBD2
clone_size: few
j_call: TRBJ2-1
cdr3_length: 17
cdr3_aa: CASSYSISTSGLLYLFF
cdr3_nt: TGTGCCAGCAGTTACTCAATTTCGACTAGCGGCCTCCTTTATCTGTTCTTC

v_call: TRBV30
d_call: NA
clone_size: many
j_call: TRBJ2-1
cdr3_length: 12
cdr3_aa: CAWHRGYNEQFF
cdr3_nt: TGTGCCTGGCACAGAGGGTACAATGAGCAGTTCTTC

v_call: TRBV7-9
d_call: TRBD1
clone_size: many
j_call: TRBJ2-1
cdr3_length: 18
cdr3_aa: CASSPGTGSFWTYNEQFF
cdr3_nt: TGTGCCAGCAGCCCTGGGACAGGGAGTTTTTGGACCTACAATGAGCAGTTCTTC

v_call: TRBV28
d_call: TRBD2
clone_size: many
j_call: TRBJ2-5
cdr3_length: 15
cdr3_aa: CASSLPLGGKETQYF
cdr3_nt: TGTGCCAGCAGTTTACCCCTCGGGGGGAAAGAGACCCAGTACTTC

v_call: TRBV2
d_call: TRBD1
clone_size: many
j_call: TRBJ1-3
cdr3_length: 16
cdr3_aa: CASSDGQGADGNTIYF
cdr3_nt: TGTGCCAGCAGTGACGGACAGGGGGCAGATGGAAACACCATATATTTT

v_call: TRBV19
d_call: NA
clone_size: NA
j_call: TRBJ2-7
cdr3_length: 11
cdr3_aa: CASGDLYEQYF
cdr3_nt: TGTGCCAGTGGGGACCTCTACGAGCAGTACTTC

v_call: TRBV2
d_call: NA
clone_size: many
j_call: TRBJ2-7
cdr3_length: 14
cdr3_aa: CASSPGSTRHEQYF
cdr3_nt: TGTGCCAGCAGCCCCGGCAGCACACGGCACGAGCAGTACTTC

v_call: TRBV11-2
d_call: NA
clone_size: many
j_call: TRBJ1-4
cdr3_length: 17
cdr3_aa: CASSLGVLGRLDEKLFF
cdr3_nt: TGTGCCAGCAGCTTAGGAGTTCTGGGACGGTTGGATGAAAAACTGTTTTTT

v_call: TRBV2
d_call: TRBD2
clone_size: NA
j_call: TRBJ2-7
cdr3_length: 15
cdr3_aa: CASSPASGRAGEQYF
cdr3_nt: TGTGCCAGCAGCCCGGCTAGCGGGAGGGCGGGTGAGCAGTACTTC

v_call: TRBV3-1
d_call: NA
clone_size: many
j_call: TRBJ2-3
cdr3_length: 12
cdr3_aa: CASSQETDTQYF
cdr3_nt: TGTGCCAGCAGCCAAGAAACGGATACGCAGTATTTT

v_call: TRBV6-2/TRBV6-3
d_call: NA
clone_size: many
j_call: TRBJ1-1
cdr3_length: 16
cdr3_aa: CASSYSNYRVNTEAFF
cdr3_nt: TGTGCCAGCAGTTACTCGAATTACAGGGTCAACACTGAAGCTTTCTTT

v_call: TRBV2
d_call: TRBD1
clone_size: many
j_call: TRBJ1-2
cdr3_length: 15
cdr3_aa: CASSRQGGTLYGYTF
cdr3_nt: TGTGCCAGCAGCAGACAGGGAGGTACCCTCTATGGCTACACCTTC

v_call: TRBV20-1
d_call: TRBD2
clone_size: many
j_call: TRBJ2-1
cdr3_length: 15
cdr3_aa: CSAPLAGGGYNEQFF
cdr3_nt: TGCAGTGCTCCGTTAGCGGGAGGAGGCTACAATGAGCAGTTCTTC

v_call: TRBV6-2/TRBV6-3
d_call: TRBD2
clone_size: many
j_call: TRBJ2-1
cdr3_length: 19
cdr3_aa: CASSYDGTSGRGAYNEQFF
cdr3_nt: TGTGCCAGCAGTTACGACGGGACTAGCGGGAGGGGGGCCTACAATGAGCAGTTCTTC

v_call: TRBV5-4
d_call: NA
clone_size: NA
j_call: TRBJ1-6
cdr3_length: 14
cdr3_aa: CASSSQSGNSPLHF
cdr3_nt: TGTGCCAGCAGCTCCCAGAGCGGGAATTCACCCCTCCACTTT

v_call: TRBV28
d_call: TRBD2
clone_size: many
j_call: TRBJ2-1
cdr3_length: 15
cdr3_aa: CASSLRLAGVNEQFF
cdr3_nt: TGTGCCAGCAGTTTGAGGCTAGCGGGAGTGAATGAGCAGTTCTTC

v_call: TRBV29-1
d_call: NA
clone_size: NA
j_call: TRBJ1-1
cdr3_length: 13
cdr3_aa: CSVKQDMNTEAFF
cdr3_nt: TGCAGCGTGAAACAGGACATGAACACTGAAGCTTTCTTT

v_call: TRBV5-6
d_call: TRBD2
clone_size: few
j_call: TRBJ2-1
cdr3_length: 15
cdr3_aa: CASSKTSGRTDEQFF
cdr3_nt: TGTGCCAGCAGCAAGACTAGCGGGAGGACAGATGAGCAGTTCTTC